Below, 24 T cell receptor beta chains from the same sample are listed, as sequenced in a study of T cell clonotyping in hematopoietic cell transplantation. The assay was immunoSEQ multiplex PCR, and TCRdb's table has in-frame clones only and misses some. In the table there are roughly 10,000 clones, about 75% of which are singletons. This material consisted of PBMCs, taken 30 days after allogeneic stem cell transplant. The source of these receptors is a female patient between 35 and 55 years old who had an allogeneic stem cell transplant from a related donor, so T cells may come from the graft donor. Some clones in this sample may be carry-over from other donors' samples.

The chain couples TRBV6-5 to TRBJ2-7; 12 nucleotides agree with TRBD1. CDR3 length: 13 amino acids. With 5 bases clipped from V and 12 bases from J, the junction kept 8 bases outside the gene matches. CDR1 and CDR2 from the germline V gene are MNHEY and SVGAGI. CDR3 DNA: TGTGCCAGCAGTGTCCCGGGACAGGGGGCTCTGTACTTC. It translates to CASSVPGQGALYF.

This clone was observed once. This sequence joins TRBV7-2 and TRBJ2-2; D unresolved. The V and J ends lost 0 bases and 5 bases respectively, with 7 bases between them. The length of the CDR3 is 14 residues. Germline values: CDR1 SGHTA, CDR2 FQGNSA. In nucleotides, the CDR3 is TGTGCCAGCAGCTTAGCGGTCCTTACCGGGGAGCTGTTTTTT. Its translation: CASSLAVLTGELFF.

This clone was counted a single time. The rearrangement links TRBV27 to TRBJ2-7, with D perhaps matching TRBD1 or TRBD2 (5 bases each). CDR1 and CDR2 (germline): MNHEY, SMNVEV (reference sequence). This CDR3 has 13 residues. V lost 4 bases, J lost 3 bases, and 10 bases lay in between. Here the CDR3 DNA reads TGTGCCAGCAGTTCCGGGACGGTCTACGAGCAGTACTTC. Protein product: CASSSGTVYEQYF.

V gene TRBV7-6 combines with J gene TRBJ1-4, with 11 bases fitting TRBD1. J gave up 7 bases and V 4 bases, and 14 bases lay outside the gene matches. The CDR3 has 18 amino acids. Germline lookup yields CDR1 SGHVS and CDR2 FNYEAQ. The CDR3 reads CASSSFAGTGGFSEKLFF. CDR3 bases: TGTGCCAGCAGCTCATTCGCCGGGACAGGGGGGTTTAGTGAAAAACTGTTTTTT. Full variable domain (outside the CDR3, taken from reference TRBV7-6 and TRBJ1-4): GAGVSQSPRYKVTKRGQDVALRCDPISGHVSLYWYRQALGQGPEFLTYFNYEAQQDKSGLPNDRFSAERPEGSISTLTIQRTEQRDSAMYRCASSSFAGTGGFSEKLFFGSGTQLSVL.

The CDR3: CASSRGRNTEAFF. CDR3 coding DNA: TGTGCCAGCTCACGTGGCAGGAACACTGAAGCTTTCTTT. The chain carries TRBV18 and TRBJ1-1; unclear D gene. Deletions cut 4 bases from V and 1 base from J, with 7 bases between. This CDR3 is 13 amino acids long. Germline assignment: CDR1 KGHSH and CDR2 LQKENI.

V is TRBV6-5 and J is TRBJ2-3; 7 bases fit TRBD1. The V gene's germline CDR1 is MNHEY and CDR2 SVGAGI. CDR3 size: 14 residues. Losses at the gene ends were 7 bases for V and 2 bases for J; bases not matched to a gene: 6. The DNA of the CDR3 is TGTGCCAGCAAAGGGGGCTTACACACAGATACGCAGTATTTT. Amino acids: CASKGGLHTDTQYF.

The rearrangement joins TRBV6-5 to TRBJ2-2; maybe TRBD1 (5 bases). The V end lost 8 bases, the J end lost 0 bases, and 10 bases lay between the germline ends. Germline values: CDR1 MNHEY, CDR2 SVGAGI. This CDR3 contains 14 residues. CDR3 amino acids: CASGRQPNTGELFF. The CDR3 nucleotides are TGTGCCAGCGGTCGACAGCCGAACACCGGGGAGCTGTTTTTT.

In DNA, the CDR3 is TGTGCCAGTAGAGGTTGGAGCGGGAGCGATACGCAGTATTTT. It specifies CASRGWSGSDTQYF. The V call is TRBV19, the J call TRBJ2-3; the match to TRBD2 covers 8 bases. Germline CDR1 is LNHDA and CDR2 is SQIVND (reference sequence). This CDR3 contains 14 residues. The J segment lost 6 bases and the V segment lost 6 bases, leaving 8 bases of the junction unmatched. The complete variable domain, with remaining parts taken from reference TRBV19 and TRBJ2-3, reads DGGITQSPKYLFRKEGQNVTLSCEQNLNHDAMYWYRQDPGQGLRLIYYSQIVNDFQKGDIAEGYSVSREKKESFPLTVTSAQKNPTAFYLCASRGWSGSDTQYFGPGTRLTVL.

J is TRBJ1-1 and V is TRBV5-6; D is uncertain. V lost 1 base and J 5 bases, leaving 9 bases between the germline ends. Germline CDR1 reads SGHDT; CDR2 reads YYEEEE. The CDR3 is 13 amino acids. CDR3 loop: CASSLNGRTEAFF. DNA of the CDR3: TGTGCCAGCAGCTTGAACGGGCGAACTGAAGCTTTCTTT.

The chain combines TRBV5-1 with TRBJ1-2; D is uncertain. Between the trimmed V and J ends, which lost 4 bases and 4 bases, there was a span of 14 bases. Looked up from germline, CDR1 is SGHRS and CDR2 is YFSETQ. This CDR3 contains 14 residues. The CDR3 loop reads CASSPRDTRYGYTF. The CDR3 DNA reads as TGCGCCAGCAGCCCACGGGATACCCGCTATGGCTACACCTTC. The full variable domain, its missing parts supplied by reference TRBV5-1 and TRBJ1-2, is KAGVTQTPRYLIKTRGQQVTLSCSPISGHRSVSWYQQTPGQGLQFLFEYFSETQRNKGNFPGRFSGRQFSNSRSEMNVSTLELGDSALYLCASSPRDTRYGYTFGSGTRLTVV.

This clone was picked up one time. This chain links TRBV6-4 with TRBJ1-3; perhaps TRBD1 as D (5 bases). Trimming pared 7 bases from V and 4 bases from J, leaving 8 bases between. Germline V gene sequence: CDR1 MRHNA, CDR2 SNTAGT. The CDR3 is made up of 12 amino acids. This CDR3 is CASTGSGNTIYF. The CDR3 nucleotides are TGTGCCAGCACAGGGTCAGGAAACACCATATATTTT.

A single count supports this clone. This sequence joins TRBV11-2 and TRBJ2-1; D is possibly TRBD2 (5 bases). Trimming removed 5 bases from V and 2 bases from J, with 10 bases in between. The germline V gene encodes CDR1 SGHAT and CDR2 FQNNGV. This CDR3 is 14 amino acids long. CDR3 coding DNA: TGTGCCAGCAGCCCGGACGGGGCCTACAATGAGCAGTTCTTC. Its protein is CASSPDGAYNEQFF.

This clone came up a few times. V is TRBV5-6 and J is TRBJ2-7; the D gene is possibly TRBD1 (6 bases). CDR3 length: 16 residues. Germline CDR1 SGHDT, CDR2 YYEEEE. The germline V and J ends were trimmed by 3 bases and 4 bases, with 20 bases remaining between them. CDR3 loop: CASSSLVGQGIYEQYF. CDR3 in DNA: TGTGCCAGCAGCTCCCTAGTCGGGCAGGGGATATACGAGCAGTACTTC.

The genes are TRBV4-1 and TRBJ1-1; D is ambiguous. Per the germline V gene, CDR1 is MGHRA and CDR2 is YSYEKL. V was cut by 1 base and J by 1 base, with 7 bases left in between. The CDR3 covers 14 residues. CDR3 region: CASSQAQANTEAFF. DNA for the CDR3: TGCGCCAGCAGCCAAGCTCAGGCGAACACTGAAGCTTTCTTT.

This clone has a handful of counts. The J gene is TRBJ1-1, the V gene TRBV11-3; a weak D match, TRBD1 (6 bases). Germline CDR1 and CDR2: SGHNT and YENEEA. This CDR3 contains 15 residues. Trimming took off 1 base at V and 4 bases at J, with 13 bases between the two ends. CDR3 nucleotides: TGTGCCAGCAGCTTAGGGGGGCGGCTAATCACTGAAGCTTTCTTT. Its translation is CASSLGGRLITEAFF.

In DNA form, the CDR3 reads TGTGCCAGCTCCTCGGGACAGGGGGCCTCCGGGGAGCTGTTTTTT. Translated: CASSSGQGASGELFF. This chain links TRBV18 with TRBJ2-2, with TRBD1 matching over 12 bases. The CDR3 covers 15 residues. Germline V lookup: CDR1 KGHSH, CDR2 LQKENI. V trimming: 6 bases; J trimming: 6 bases; junction bases outside the gene matches: 5.

Here the CDR3 reads CASSKALLYRARSVYGYTF. The CDR3 DNA follows: TGTGCCAGCAGCAAAGCGCTATTATATCGGGCCCGCTCAGTCTATGGCTACACCTTC. The rearrangement links TRBV21-1 to TRBJ1-2. TRBV21-1 is termed a pseudogene. The CDR3 contains 19 residues.

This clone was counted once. CDR3 sequence: CASTGWGRGSGYTF. The CDR3 DNA is TGTGCCAGTACCGGCTGGGGCCGTGGAAGTGGCTACACCTTC. This rearrangement joins TRBV19 to TRBJ1-2; D is possibly TRBD1 (5 bases). The germline V and J ends were trimmed by 7 bases and 7 bases, with 19 bases remaining between them. In germline, CDR1 is LNHDA, CDR2 SQIVND (reference sequence). The CDR3 runs 14 residues.

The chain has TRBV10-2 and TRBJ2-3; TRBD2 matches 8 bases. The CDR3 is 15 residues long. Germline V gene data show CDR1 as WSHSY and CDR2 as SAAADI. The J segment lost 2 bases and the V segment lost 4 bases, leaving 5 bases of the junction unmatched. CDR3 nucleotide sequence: TGCGCCAGCAGTGGTGCTAGCGGGTCCACAGATACGCAGTATTTT. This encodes CASSGASGSTDTQYF.

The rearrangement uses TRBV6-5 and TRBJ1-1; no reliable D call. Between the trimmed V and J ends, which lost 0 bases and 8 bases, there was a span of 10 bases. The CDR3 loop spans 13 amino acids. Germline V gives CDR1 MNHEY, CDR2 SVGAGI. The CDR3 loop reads CASSYSSRQEAFF. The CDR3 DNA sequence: TGTGCCAGCAGTTACTCATCTCGGCAGGAAGCTTTCTTT.

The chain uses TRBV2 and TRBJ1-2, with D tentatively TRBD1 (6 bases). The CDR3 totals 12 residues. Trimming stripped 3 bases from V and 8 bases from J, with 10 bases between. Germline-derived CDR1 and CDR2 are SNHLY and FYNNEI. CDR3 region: CASSDHREGYTF. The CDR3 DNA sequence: TGTGCCAGCAGTGACCACAGGGAAGGCTACACCTTC.

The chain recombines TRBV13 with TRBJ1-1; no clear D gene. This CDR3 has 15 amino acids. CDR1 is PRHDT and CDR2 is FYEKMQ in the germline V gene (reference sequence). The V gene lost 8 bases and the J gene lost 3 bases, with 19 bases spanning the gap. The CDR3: CASHWRGSRDTEAFF. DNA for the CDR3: TGTGCCAGCCACTGGAGAGGGAGTCGGGACACTGAAGCTTTCTTT.

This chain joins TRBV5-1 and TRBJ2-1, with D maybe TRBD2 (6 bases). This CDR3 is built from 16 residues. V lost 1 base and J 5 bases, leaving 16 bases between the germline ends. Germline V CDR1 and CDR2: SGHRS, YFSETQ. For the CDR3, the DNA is TGCGCCAGCAGCTTGTCGAGCGGCGGGACCGACAATGAGCAGTTCTTC. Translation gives CASSLSSGGTDNEQFF. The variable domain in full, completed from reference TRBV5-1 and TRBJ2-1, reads KAGVTQTPRYLIKTRGQQVTLSCSPISGHRSVSWYQQTPGQGLQFLFEYFSETQRNKGNFPGRFSGRQFSNSRSEMNVSTLELGDSALYLCASSLSSGGTDNEQFFGPGTRLTVL.

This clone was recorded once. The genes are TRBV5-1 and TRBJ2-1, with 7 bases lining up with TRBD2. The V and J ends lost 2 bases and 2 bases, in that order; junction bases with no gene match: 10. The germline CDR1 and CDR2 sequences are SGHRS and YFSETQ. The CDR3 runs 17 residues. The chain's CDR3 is CASSFLRAGEPYNEQFF. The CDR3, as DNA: TGCGCCAGCAGCTTTCTTCGGGCGGGAGAACCCTACAATGAGCAGTTCTTC.